These T cell receptor beta chains were read from a single sample in a study of glioma-infiltrating T cells after dendritic cell vaccination. Clones were sequenced by immunoSEQ multiplex PCR, and TCRdb holds only the in-frame ones, with some missing. The sample contains roughly 82,000 clones, 70% to 90% of which appear only once. The specimen comprised blood, sampled before dendritic cell vaccination. The receptors originated from a human donor with glioblastoma. CDR3s include the opening cysteine and the closing phenylalanine or tryptophan. A D gene is named only where the DNA matches it firmly. A row's size may be missing; if present it is once, few, many or a size class.

CDR3 | DNA | J | size | V | D
CASSLAGQSNEKLFF | TGCGCCAGCAGCTTGGCTGGACAGAGTAATGAAAAACTGTTTTTT | TRBJ1-4 | once | TRBV5-1 | -
CASSLGDPARETQYF | TGCGCCAGCAGCTTGGGAGATCCCGCAAGAGAGACCCAGTACTTC | TRBJ2-5 | - | TRBV5-1 | -
CASSLANTGELFF | TGCGCCAGCAGCCTCGCGAACACCGGGGAGCTGTTTTTT | TRBJ2-2 | - | TRBV5-1 | -
CASSEQGTAYGYTF | TGTGCCAGTAGCGAACAGGGCACAGCTTATGGCTACACCTTC | TRBJ1-2 | - | TRBV19 | -
CASGWDSPRQPQHF | TGTGCTAGTGGATGGGACAGCCCCCGTCAGCCCCAGCATTTT | TRBJ1-5 | - | TRBV12-5 | TRBD1
CASSEGGQGKETQYF | TGTGCCAGCAGTGAAGGGGGACAGGGGAAAGAGACCCAGTACTTC | TRBJ2-5 | once | TRBV2 | TRBD1
CASSRDRVGYEQYF | TGTGCCAGCAGCCGGGACAGGGTTGGGTACGAGCAGTACTTC | TRBJ2-7 | once | TRBV6-6 | TRBD1
CASRRTGAAGANVLTF | TGTGCCAGCAGGCGGACAGGGGCTGCTGGGGCCAACGTCCTGACTTTC | TRBJ2-6 | - | TRBV27 | TRBD1
CAISGLAGKYEQYF | TGTGCCATCAGTGGACTAGCGGGAAAGTACGAGCAGTACTTC | TRBJ2-7 | - | TRBV10-3 | TRBD2
CASSLRTATYEQYF | TGTGCCAGCAGTCTACGGACAGCTACCTACGAGCAGTACTTC | TRBJ2-7 | - | TRBV11-2 | -
CAWNLANQNIQYF | TGTGCCTGGAATCTAGCGAATCAAAACATTCAGTACTTC | TRBJ2-4 | - | TRBV30 | -
CAISEGPTDPLHF | TGTGCCATCAGTGAGGGGCCCACAGACCCCCTCCACTTT | TRBJ1-6 | - | TRBV10-3 | -
CASREGGDGSLHF | TGTGCCAGCAGGGAGGGAGGGGATGGGTCCCTCCACTTT | TRBJ1-6 | - | TRBV6-1 | -
CASSEVGTALTEQYF | TGTGCCAGCAGTGAAGTCGGGACAGCGCTCACCGAGCAGTACTTC | TRBJ2-7 | - | TRBV6-1 | TRBD1
CASKGRVSDTIYF | TGTGCCAGCAAGGGCAGGGTGTCTGACACCATATATTTT | TRBJ1-3 | - | TRBV2 | -
CASSIQGADTQYF | TGTGCCAGCAGCATCCAGGGGGCAGATACGCAGTATTTT | TRBJ2-3 | - | TRBV11-3 | TRBD1
CASMTGGREKLFF | TGTGCCAGTATGACAGGGGGCCGGGAAAAACTGTTTTTT | TRBJ1-4 | - | TRBV19 | TRBD1
CAISERDTRETEAFF | TGTGCCATCAGTGAAAGGGACACCCGAGAGACTGAAGCTTTCTTT | TRBJ1-1 | - | TRBV10-3 | -
CASSFGGFNEQFF | TGCGCCAGCAGCTTTGGGGGGTTCAATGAGCAGTTCTTC | TRBJ2-1 | - | TRBV5-1 | -
CASSPGTSGYTGELFF | TGCGCCAGCAGCCCCGGGACTAGCGGCTACACCGGGGAGCTGTTTTTT | TRBJ2-2 | - | TRBV5-1 | TRBD2
CASSPAGMVETQYF | TGTGCCAGCTCACCCGCAGGGATGGTGGAGACCCAGTACTTC | TRBJ2-5 | - | TRBV18 | -
CASSTMDRARYGYTF | TGTGCCAGTAGTACAATGGACAGGGCGAGGTATGGCTACACCTTC | TRBJ1-2 | - | TRBV19 | TRBD1
CASSLASGSGEDTQYF | TGTGCCAGCAGCTTGGCTAGCGGGAGTGGCGAAGATACGCAGTATTTT | TRBJ2-3 | - | TRBV5-5 | TRBD2
CASSATANTEAFF | TGTGCCAGCAGTGCGACAGCGAACACTGAAGCTTTCTTT | TRBJ1-1 | - | TRBV6-4 | -
CASSFRGRNSPLHF | TGTGCCAGCAGCTTCAGGGGTCGGAATTCCCCCCTCCACTTT | TRBJ1-6 | once | TRBV11-2 | -
CATKASPNTGELFF | TGTGCCACCAAAGCGTCTCCGAACACCGGGGAGCTGTTTTTT | TRBJ2-2 | - | TRBV6-5 | -
CASRQGQGNYGYTF | TGTGCCAGCAGGCAAGGACAGGGAAACTATGGCTACACCTTC | TRBJ1-2 | - | TRBV2 | TRBD1
CASSEGDSSYEQYF | TGTGCCAGCAGTGAAGGGGACAGCTCCTACGAGCAGTACTTC | TRBJ2-7 | medium-sized | TRBV6-1 | TRBD1
CASSQDPTTNEKLFF | TGCGCCAGCAGCCAAGATCCAACAACTAATGAAAAACTGTTTTTT | TRBJ1-4 | - | TRBV4-1 | -
CASNLGTTNTGELFF | TGTGCCAGCAACCTAGGGACAACAAACACCGGGGAGCTGTTTTTT | TRBJ2-2 | - | TRBV7-9 | -
CASGLVAASSYNEQFF | TGTGCTAGTGGTTTGGTGGCGGCAAGCTCCTACAATGAGCAGTTCTTC | TRBJ2-1 | once | TRBV12-5 | -
CASSSAGGAYEQYF | TGTGCCAGCAGTTCCGCGGGCGGAGCCTACGAGCAGTACTTC | TRBJ2-7 | - | TRBV6-5 | -
CASSRGQGNSGNTIYF | TGCGCCAGCAGCCGCGGACAGGGAAACTCTGGAAACACCATATATTTT | TRBJ1-3 | - | TRBV4-1 | TRBD1
CASSKGQRSYNEQFF | TGTGCCAGCAGTAAAGGACAGAGATCCTACAATGAGCAGTTCTTC | TRBJ2-1 | - | TRBV6-5 | -
CSVESTYRFVVNEQYF | TGCAGCGTTGAATCGACCTACAGGTTTGTTGTCAACGAGCAGTACTTC | TRBJ2-7 | - | TRBV29-1 | -
CASSRGQGADEQYF | TGTGCCAGCAGCCGGGGACAGGGGGCAGACGAGCAGTACTTC | TRBJ2-7 | once | TRBV5-6 | TRBD1
CASSQERGKKGYTF | TGCGCCAGCAGCCAAGAACGAGGAAAAAAAGGCTACACCTTC | TRBJ1-2 | - | TRBV4-1 | -
CASSTDQGVVSEQYF | TGTGCCAGTAGTACAGATCAAGGAGTTGTCAGCGAGCAGTACTTC | TRBJ2-7 | - | TRBV19 | -
CASSLAGANEQFF | TGTGCCAGCAGTCTAGCGGGTGCCAATGAGCAGTTCTTC | TRBJ2-1 | - | TRBV25-1 | TRBD2
CASKIPLAGYNEQFF | TGTGCCAGCAAGATTCCGCTAGCGGGGTACAATGAGCAGTTCTTC | TRBJ2-1 | - | TRBV6-5 | TRBD2
CASSPLVAANTGELFF | TGTGCCAGCTCACCACTGGTGGCAGCGAACACCGGGGAGCTGTTTTTT | TRBJ2-2 | - | TRBV18 | -